This is a list of T cell receptor beta chains from one sample in a study of chemoradiotherapy in HPV16-positive cancers. Assay used: immunoSEQ multiplex PCR; TCRdb lists only in-frame clones, some missing. Altogether 9,500 to 15,000 clones are present, 77% being singletons, with the ten largest covering approximately 0.98%. Sampling was done from a patient who underwent chemoradiotherapy. These receptors were obtained from a human donor with HPV-associated anogenital cancer. Each CDR3 is given with its conserved first and last residue. Fields, in order: D gene, V gene, clone size, J gene, CDR3 protein, CDR3 DNA. A D gene is named only where the DNA matches it firmly. Clone size is given for some rows only: seen once, a few or many times, or a class if the clone is expanded.

D: TRBD1
V: TRBV28
size: few
J: TRBJ1-2
CDR3: CASSLLGRGGDGYTF
DNA: TGTGCCAGCAGTTTATTGGGCAGGGGGGGCGACGGCTACACCTTC

D: NA
V: TRBV10-3
size: NA
J: TRBJ2-3
CDR3: CAIGGGTGDTQYF
DNA: TGTGCCATCGGTGGCGGGACCGGGGATACGCAGTATTTT

D: TRBD1
V: TRBV9
size: NA
J: TRBJ2-7
CDR3: CASSLGTGGDYEQYF
DNA: TGTGCCAGCAGCCTCGGGACAGGGGGAGACTACGAGCAGTACTTC

D: NA
V: TRBV5-4
size: NA
J: TRBJ1-2
CDR3: CASSLRVEDGYTF
DNA: TGTGCCAGCAGCTTGAGGGTAGAGGATGGCTACACCTTC

D: TRBD2
V: TRBV19
size: once
J: TRBJ2-1
CDR3: CASSIVGAGGTRNEQFF
DNA: TGTGCCAGTAGTATAGTAGGGGCGGGGGGGACGAGGAATGAGCAGTTCTTC

D: NA
V: TRBV30
size: NA
J: TRBJ1-4
CDR3: CAWSHGTTYEKLFF
DNA: TGTGCCTGGAGCCACGGGACGACATATGAAAAACTGTTTTTT

D: NA
V: TRBV7-9
size: once
J: TRBJ2-3
CDR3: CASSSDFNTDTQYF
DNA: TGTGCCAGCAGCTCCGACTTTAACACAGATACGCAGTATTTT

D: NA
V: TRBV11-2
size: NA
J: TRBJ1-2
CDR3: CASSLEYYGYTF
DNA: TGTGCCAGCAGCTTAGAGTACTATGGCTACACCTTC

D: TRBD2
V: TRBV7-9
size: NA
J: TRBJ2-2
CDR3: CASSPAGGTGELFF
DNA: TGTGCCAGCAGCCCAGCGGGAGGGACCGGGGAGCTGTTTTTT

D: TRBD1
V: TRBV28
size: NA
J: TRBJ2-5
CDR3: CASSAHRGRETQYF
DNA: TGTGCCAGCAGTGCCCACAGGGGACGAGAGACCCAGTACTTC

D: TRBD1
V: TRBV2
size: NA
J: TRBJ1-1
CDR3: CASTKTGRSTEAFF
DNA: TGTGCCAGCACCAAGACAGGGAGGTCCACTGAAGCTTTCTTT

D: NA
V: TRBV11-2
size: NA
J: TRBJ2-2
CDR3: CASSFVNTGELFF
DNA: TGTGCCAGCAGCTTCGTTAACACCGGGGAGCTGTTTTTT

D: TRBD1
V: TRBV7-6
size: NA
J: TRBJ1-1
CDR3: CASSMDRATEAFF
DNA: TGTGCCAGCAGCATGGACAGGGCAACTGAAGCTTTCTTT

D: NA
V: TRBV6-1
size: NA
J: TRBJ1-1
CDR3: CASSDGGEAFF
DNA: TGTGCCAGCAGTGATGGCGGCGAAGCTTTCTTT

D: NA
V: TRBV9
size: NA
J: TRBJ2-4
CDR3: CASSPQGTIKNIQYF
DNA: TGTGCCAGCAGCCCCCAGGGAACGATCAAAAACATTCAGTACTTC

D: NA
V: TRBV30
size: NA
J: TRBJ2-3
CDR3: CAWSKGEEVDTQYF
DNA: TGTGCCTGGAGTAAGGGGGAAGAGGTAGATACGCAGTATTTT

D: NA
V: TRBV7-9
size: NA
J: TRBJ2-7
CDR3: CASSWDYEQYF
DNA: TGTGCCAGCAGCTGGGACTACGAGCAGTACTTC

D: TRBD2
V: TRBV9
size: NA
J: TRBJ2-1
CDR3: CASSVVMASGYNEQFF
DNA: TGTGCCAGCAGCGTAGTAATGGCTAGCGGCTACAATGAGCAGTTCTTC

D: NA
V: TRBV29-1
size: NA
J: TRBJ1-4
CDR3: CSARLRGRTNEKLFF
DNA: TGCAGCGCCCGCCTCAGGGGACGGACTAATGAAAAACTGTTTTTT